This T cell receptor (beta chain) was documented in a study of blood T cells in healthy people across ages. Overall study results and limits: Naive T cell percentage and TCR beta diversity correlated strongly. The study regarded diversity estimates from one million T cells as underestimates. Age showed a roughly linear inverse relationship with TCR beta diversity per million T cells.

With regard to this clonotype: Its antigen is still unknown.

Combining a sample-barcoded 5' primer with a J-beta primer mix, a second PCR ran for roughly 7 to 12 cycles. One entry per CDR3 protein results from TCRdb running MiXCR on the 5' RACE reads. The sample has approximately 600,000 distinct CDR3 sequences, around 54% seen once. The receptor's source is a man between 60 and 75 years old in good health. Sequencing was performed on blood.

The CDR3 sequence is CASRGGRITDTQYF. The CDR3 DNA follows: TGTGCCAGCAGGGGGGGACGGATCACAGATACGCAGTATTTT. The chain couples TRBV2 to TRBJ2-3; perhaps TRBD2 as D (6 bases). V was shortened by 6 bases and J by 2 bases, with 12 bases between the two germline ends. This CDR3 contains 14 residues. CDR1 and CDR2 from the germline V gene are SNHLY and FYNNEI.